This T cell receptor beta chain was recovered during a study of blood T cells in healthy people across ages. A second about 7 to 12 cycle PCR used barcoded and J-beta primers. TCRdb re-analysed the 5' RACE reads in MiXCR, keeping a single row per CDR3 protein. The table lists 540,000 or so distinct CDR3 sequences, nearly 25% of them singletons, with roughly 9% in the top ten. Trimming stripped 5 bases from V and 7 bases from J, with 9 bases between. The CDR3 runs 12 residues. Germline CDR1 is MDHEN and CDR2 is SYDVKM. Separately, the same data were catalogued under a study of T cells of mothers and their children. That report notes: For each mother, over 8 million TCR beta CDR3 reads were obtained, and for each child, about 3 million. Related pairs of mothers and children showed slightly higher, non-significant overlap versus unrelated pairs. Sequencing revealed no T cell clones that were persistent and microchimeric.

Sequenced input: blood. The chain has TRBV28 and TRBJ2-1; D gene unclear. This sequence originates from a boy between 10 and 17 years old in good health. In DNA form, the CDR3 reads TGTGCCAGCAGTGACCCCTCGAATGAGCAGTTCTTC. Protein: CASSDPSNEQFF.